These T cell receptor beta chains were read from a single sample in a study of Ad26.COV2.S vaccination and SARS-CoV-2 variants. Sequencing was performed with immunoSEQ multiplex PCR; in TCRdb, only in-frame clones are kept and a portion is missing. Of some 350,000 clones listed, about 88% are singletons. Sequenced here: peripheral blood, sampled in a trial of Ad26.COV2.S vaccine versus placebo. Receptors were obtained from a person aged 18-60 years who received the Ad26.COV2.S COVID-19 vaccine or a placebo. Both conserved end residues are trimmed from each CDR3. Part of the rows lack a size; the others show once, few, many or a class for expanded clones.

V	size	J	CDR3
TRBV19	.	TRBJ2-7	ASRSGTSAPYEQY
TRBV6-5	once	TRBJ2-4	ASSYSGDRQNIQY
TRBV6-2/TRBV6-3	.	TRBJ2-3	ASSTGTFSTDTQY
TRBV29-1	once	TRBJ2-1	SVEPSGSYNEQF
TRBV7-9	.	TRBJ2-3	ASSPLREFIDTQY
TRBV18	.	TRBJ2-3	ASSPRDTDTQY
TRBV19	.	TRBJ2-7	ASRISEGPTRYEQY
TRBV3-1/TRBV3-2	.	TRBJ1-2	ASSHYRDRGSYGYT
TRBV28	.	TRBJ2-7	ASSLPRTSGRHWVSREQY
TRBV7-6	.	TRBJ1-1	ASSSTSGTEAF
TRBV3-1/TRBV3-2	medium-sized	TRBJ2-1	ASSQSHEGGQF
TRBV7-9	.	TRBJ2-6	ASSPRGGGSGANVLT
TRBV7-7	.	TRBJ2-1	ASSLDRSSYNEQF
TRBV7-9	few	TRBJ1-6	ASTIIGAQSPLH
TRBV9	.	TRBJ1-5	ASSVSGGNQPQH
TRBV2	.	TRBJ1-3	ASRSGGSGNTIY
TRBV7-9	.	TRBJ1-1	ASSPRGIGMYTEAF
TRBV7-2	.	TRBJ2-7	ASSQTGTIPYEQY
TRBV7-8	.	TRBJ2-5	ASSPAWRFNNGETQY
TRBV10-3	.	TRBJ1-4	AISRATNEKLF
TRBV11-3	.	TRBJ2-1	ASSAETSGGPSSYNEQF
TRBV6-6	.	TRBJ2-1	ASSYRTHSRQF
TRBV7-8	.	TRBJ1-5	ASSSVGGPQQPQH
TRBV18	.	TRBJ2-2	ASSPGSEISTGELF
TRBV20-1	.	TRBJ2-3	SARSDTQY
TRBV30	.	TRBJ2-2	AWNLAGVHTGELF